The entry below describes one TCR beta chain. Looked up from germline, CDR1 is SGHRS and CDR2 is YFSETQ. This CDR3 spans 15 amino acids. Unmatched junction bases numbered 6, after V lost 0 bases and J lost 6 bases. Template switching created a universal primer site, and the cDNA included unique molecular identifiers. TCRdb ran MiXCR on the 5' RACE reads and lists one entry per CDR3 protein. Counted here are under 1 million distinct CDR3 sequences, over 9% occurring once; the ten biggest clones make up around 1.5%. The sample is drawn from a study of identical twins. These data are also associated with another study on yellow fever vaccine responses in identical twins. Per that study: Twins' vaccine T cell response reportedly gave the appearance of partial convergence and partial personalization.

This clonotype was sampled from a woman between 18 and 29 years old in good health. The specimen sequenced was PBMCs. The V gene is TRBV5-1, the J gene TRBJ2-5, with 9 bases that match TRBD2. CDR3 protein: CASSLEASGAKTQYF. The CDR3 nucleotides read TGCGCCAGCAGCTTGGAGGCTAGCGGGGCGAAGACCCAGTACTTC.